The 2 T cell receptor beta chains in this list originate from one sample, sequenced in a study of control samples from healthy donors and cancer patients. Libraries were prepared by immunoSEQ multiplex PCR; TCRdb keeps only in-frame clonotypes and omits some of them. Here the sample spans around 81,000 clones, approximately 93% being singletons. The sample consisted of blood. These receptors came from a woman aged 25 to 39 in good health.

In DNA, the CDR3 is TGTGCCAGCAGCCCCGGGTGGGTTGAAAAACTGTTTTTT. Protein product: CASSPGWVEKLFF. The gene calls are TRBV11-2 and TRBJ1-4; D is ambiguous. The germline V gene encodes CDR1 SGHAT and CDR2 FQNNGV. The CDR3 spans 13 residues. V lost 5 bases and J lost 7, with 11 bases in between.

This clone occurred once. J is TRBJ2-7 and V is TRBV29-1, with D tentatively TRBD1 (5 bases). Germline V gene lookup returns CDR1 SQVTM and CDR2 ANQGSEA. This CDR3 is built from 12 residues. Trimming pared 5 bases from V and 5 bases from J, leaving 13 bases between. CDR3 region: CSVFSQGHEQYF. The CDR3 nucleotides are TGCAGCGTTTTTTCTCAGGGCCACGAGCAGTACTTC.